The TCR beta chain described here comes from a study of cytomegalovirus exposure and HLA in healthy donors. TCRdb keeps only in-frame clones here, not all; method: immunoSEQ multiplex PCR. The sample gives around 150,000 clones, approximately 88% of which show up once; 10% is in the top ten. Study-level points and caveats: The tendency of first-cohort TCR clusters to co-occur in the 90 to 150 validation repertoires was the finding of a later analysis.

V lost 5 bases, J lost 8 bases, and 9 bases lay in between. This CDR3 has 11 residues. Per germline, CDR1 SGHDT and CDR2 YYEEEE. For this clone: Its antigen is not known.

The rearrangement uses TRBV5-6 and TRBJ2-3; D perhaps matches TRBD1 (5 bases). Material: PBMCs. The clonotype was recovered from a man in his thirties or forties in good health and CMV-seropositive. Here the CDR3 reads CASSVGRTQYF. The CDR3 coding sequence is TGTGCCAGCAGTGTGGGGCGTACGCAGTATTTT. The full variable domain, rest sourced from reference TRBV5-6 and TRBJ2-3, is DAGVTQSPTHLIKTRGQQVTLRCSPKSGHDTVSWYQQALGQGPQFIFQYYEEEERQRGNFPDRFSGHQFPNYSSELNVNALLLGDSALYLCASSVGRTQYFGPGTRLTVL.